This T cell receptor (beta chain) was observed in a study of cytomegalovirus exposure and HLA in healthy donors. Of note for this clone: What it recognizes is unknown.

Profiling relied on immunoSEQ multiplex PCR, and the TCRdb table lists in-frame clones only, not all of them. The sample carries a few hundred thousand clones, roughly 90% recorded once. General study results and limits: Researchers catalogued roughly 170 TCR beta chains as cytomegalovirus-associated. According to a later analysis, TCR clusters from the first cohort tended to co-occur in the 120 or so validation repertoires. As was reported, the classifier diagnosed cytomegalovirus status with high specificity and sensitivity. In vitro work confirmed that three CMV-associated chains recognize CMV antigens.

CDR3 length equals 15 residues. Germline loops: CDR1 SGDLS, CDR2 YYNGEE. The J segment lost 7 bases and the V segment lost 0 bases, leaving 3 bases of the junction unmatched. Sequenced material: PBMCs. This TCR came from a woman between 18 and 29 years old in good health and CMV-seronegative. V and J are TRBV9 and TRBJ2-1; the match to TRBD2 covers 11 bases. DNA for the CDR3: TGTGCCAGCAGCGTAGGTCTAGCGGGAGGTAATGAGCAGTTCTTC. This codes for CASSVGLAGGNEQFF. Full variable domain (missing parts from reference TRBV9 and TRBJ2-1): DSGVTQTPKHLITATGQRVTLRCSPRSGDLSVYWYQQSLDQGLQFLIQYYNGEERAKGNILERFSAQQFPDLHSELNLSSLELGDSALYFCASSVGLAGGNEQFFGPGTRLTVL.